This T cell receptor (beta chain) came from a study of T cells after yellow fever vaccination. On the study more broadly: Researchers used SMART-Seq v4 Ultra Low Input to prepare fractions that had low cell numbers. Study results and limitations: A large majority of primary-vaccination clones showed up again after the booster (96% CD4, 75% to 90% CD8). When the response was secondary, it was weaker but reached its peak faster, day 5 versus 15.

Details on this clonotype: What it binds is unknown.

This CDR3 is built from 13 residues. The ends were cut back, 5 bases at V and 6 bases at J, with 10 bases in the middle. TCRdb used MiXCR to reprocess the 5' RACE reads, holding one entry per CDR3 protein. The sample carries 320,000 or so distinct CDR3 sequences, roughly 8% recorded once. This rearrangement joins TRBV12-3 or TRBV12-4 to TRBJ2-2; D remains unclear. Sample: PBMCs, taken more than 40 days after the first yellow fever vaccination. The TCR comes from a man aged 18 to 30 who received the YFV17D yellow fever vaccine. The CDR3 sequence: CASSRLDAGELFF. The CDR3 nucleotides are TGTGCCAGCAGTCGCTTGGATGCCGGGGAGCTGTTTTTT.